A selection of T cell receptor beta chains follows, all from one sample in a study of siplizumab effects on memory and regulatory T cells. The data were produced by immunoSEQ multiplex PCR, yet TCRdb's version contains in-frame clones alone and is incomplete. The sample carries 70,000 or so clones, roughly nine tenths recorded once. The sequenced sample was CD8+ T cells sorted from blood. The receptors were sampled from a human donor in good health. The CDR3 runs from the conserved cysteine through the conserved F or W. A D gene is named only where the DNA matches it firmly. The size of a clone is reported for some rows only, either as once, few or many, or as a class for expanded clones.

J gene: TRBJ1-2
clone size: few
D gene: NA
V gene: TRBV29-1
CDR3 protein: CSGIGGRNGYTF
CDR3 DNA: TGCAGTGGGATAGGGGGGCGTAATGGCTACACCTTC

J gene: TRBJ2-1
clone size: NA
D gene: TRBD2
V gene: TRBV4-1
CDR3 protein: CASSLYSGGVIYNEQFF
CDR3 DNA: TGCGCCAGCAGCCTCTATAGCGGGGGGGTTATCTACAATGAGCAGTTCTTC

J gene: TRBJ2-7
clone size: NA
D gene: NA
V gene: TRBV4-1
CDR3 protein: CASSPTGRVNEQYF
CDR3 DNA: TGCGCCAGCAGCCCAACAGGGAGGGTGAACGAGCAGTACTTC

J gene: TRBJ1-2
clone size: NA
D gene: NA
V gene: TRBV15
CDR3 protein: CATRGALDGYTF
CDR3 DNA: TGTGCCACCAGGGGGGCTCTTGATGGCTACACCTTC

J gene: TRBJ2-1
clone size: NA
D gene: TRBD2
V gene: TRBV10-3
CDR3 protein: CAISEYVTSGSNEQFF
CDR3 DNA: TGTGCCATCAGTGAGTACGTAACTAGCGGGAGCAATGAGCAGTTCTTC

J gene: TRBJ2-5
clone size: NA
D gene: TRBD2
V gene: TRBV9
CDR3 protein: CASSVTPLREVRETQYF
CDR3 DNA: TGTGCCAGCAGCGTAACGCCCCTCCGGGAGGTGAGAGAGACCCAGTACTTC

J gene: TRBJ2-1
clone size: NA
D gene: NA
V gene: TRBV29-1
CDR3 protein: CSVREGYNEQFF
CDR3 DNA: TGCAGCGTTCGTGAGGGATACAATGAGCAGTTCTTC

J gene: TRBJ1-4
clone size: NA
D gene: NA
V gene: TRBV19
CDR3 protein: CASSIRLSNEKLFF
CDR3 DNA: TGTGCCAGTAGTATACGACTTTCTAATGAAAAACTGTTTTTT

J gene: TRBJ1-2
clone size: NA
D gene: NA
V gene: TRBV10-1
CDR3 protein: CGAVWYGYTF
CDR3 DNA: TGCGGAGCAGTATGGTATGGCTACACCTTC

J gene: TRBJ2-7
clone size: NA
D gene: TRBD2
V gene: TRBV29-1
CDR3 protein: CSVQGLAGHPSYEQYF
CDR3 DNA: TGCAGCGTCCAAGGACTAGCGGGACATCCCTCCTACGAGCAGTACTTC

J gene: TRBJ2-5
clone size: many
D gene: NA
V gene: TRBV27
CDR3 protein: CASSPRDTMQETQYF
CDR3 DNA: TGTGCCAGCAGTCCCCGGGACACCATGCAAGAGACCCAGTACTTC

J gene: TRBJ1-3
clone size: NA
D gene: NA
V gene: TRBV5-8
CDR3 protein: CASSYGTPTTIYF
CDR3 DNA: TGTGCCAGCAGCTACGGGACGCCGACGACGATATATTTT

J gene: TRBJ2-3
clone size: NA
D gene: TRBD2
V gene: TRBV30
CDR3 protein: CAWSFGRASTDTQYF
CDR3 DNA: TGTGCCTGGAGCTTCGGGAGGGCTAGCACAGATACGCAGTATTTT

J gene: TRBJ1-1
clone size: NA
D gene: NA
V gene: TRBV19
CDR3 protein: CASCTGSNTEAFF
CDR3 DNA: TGTGCCAGCTGTACAGGTTCCAACACTGAAGCTTTCTTT

J gene: TRBJ2-7
clone size: NA
D gene: NA
V gene: TRBV5-4
CDR3 protein: CASSLGRDSGYEQYF
CDR3 DNA: TGTGCCAGCAGCTTGGGAAGGGACAGCGGGTACGAGCAGTACTTC

J gene: TRBJ2-1
clone size: NA
D gene: NA
V gene: TRBV7-9
CDR3 protein: CAIPREGNEQFF
CDR3 DNA: TGTGCCATCCCGCGAGAGGGAAATGAGCAGTTCTTC

J gene: TRBJ1-1
clone size: NA
D gene: TRBD1
V gene: TRBV19
CDR3 protein: CASSQDRASAFF
CDR3 DNA: TGTGCCAGTAGTCAGGACAGGGCTTCAGCTTTCTTT

J gene: TRBJ2-2
clone size: few
D gene: NA
V gene: TRBV25-1
CDR3 protein: CASSALVDGATGELFF
CDR3 DNA: TGTGCCAGCAGTGCCTTGGTGGACGGGGCCACCGGGGAGCTGTTTTTT

J gene: TRBJ2-1
clone size: NA
D gene: NA
V gene: TRBV15
CDR3 protein: CATSRDLSPPYNEQFF
CDR3 DNA: TGTGCCACCAGCAGAGATCTAAGCCCGCCTTACAATGAGCAGTTCTTC

J gene: TRBJ1-6
clone size: NA
D gene: TRBD1
V gene: TRBV6-5
CDR3 protein: CASSWGQGSSPLHF
CDR3 DNA: TGTGCCAGCAGTTGGGGACAGGGTAGCTCACCCCTCCACTTT